This TCR beta chain was observed in a study of blood T cells in healthy people across ages. Regarding this clonotype: The antigen is unknown.

Through a sample-barcoded 5' primer and a J-beta primer mix, a second PCR was run for roughly 6 to 11 cycles. MiXCR was run by TCRdb on the 5' RACE reads, yielding one entry per CDR3 protein. The sample holds over 1.5 million distinct CDR3 sequences, 49% seen once. General study findings and limits: Naive T cell percentage showed a strong correlation with TCR beta diversity.

V was pared by 2 bases and J by 3 bases, with 10 bases between. This CDR3 has 14 residues. Looked up from germline, CDR1 is SGHAT and CDR2 is FQDESV (reference sequence). Researchers collected roughly 10 milliliters of peripheral blood from every single donor. Sequenced material: blood. This chain connects TRBV11-1 to TRBJ1-2; D not certain. The clonotype originates from a woman aged 35 to 49 in good health. CDR3 protein: CASSLFPTDYGYTF. The DNA of the CDR3 is TGTGCCAGCAGCTTATTCCCTACAGACTATGGCTACACCTTC. The variable domain in full, with the rest retrieved from reference TRBV11-1 and TRBJ1-2, is EAEVAQSPRYKITEKSQAVAFWCDPISGHATLYWYRQILGQGPELLVQFQDESVVDDSQLPKDRFSAERLKGVDSTLKIQPAELGDSAMYLCASSLFPTDYGYTFGSGTRLTVV.